The next 5 T cell receptor beta chains were all read from a single sample in a study of T cells in Graves' hyperthyroidism and ophthalmopathy. TCR beta CDR3 region amplification was performed from RNA transcripts. HTBI primers were employed in a first-round RT-PCR of the TCR CDR3. TCRdb processed the multiplex PCR reads anew with MiXCR; each CDR3 protein has one entry. The sample records more than 600,000 distinct CDR3 sequences, 15% to 20% being singletons. Input material: blood. These receptors were taken from a man in his late teens or twenties with Graves' hyperthyroidism.

This clonotype was observed a few times. The rearrangement links TRBV29-1 to TRBJ2-7; D may be TRBD1 (5 bases). CDR3 length equals 12 residues. V was shortened by 2 bases and J by 4 bases, with 9 bases between the two germline ends. Germline V CDR1 and CDR2: SQVTM, ANQGSEA. The CDR3 region is CSVESSGYEQYF. DNA for the CDR3: TGCAGCGTTGAATCGTCAGGGTACGAGCAGTACTTC.

V usage is TRBV4-3 and J usage is TRBJ1-1; the D is unclear. V lost 0 bases and J 4 bases, leaving 15 bases between the germline ends. CDR1 and CDR2 (germline): LGHNA, YSLEER. CDR3 length equals 16 residues. Here the CDR3 DNA reads TGCGCCAGCAGCCAAGATCGAGCACGGATGCTCACTGAAGCTTTCTTT. This encodes CASSQDRARMLTEAFF.

CDR3 in amino acids: CASSLGERFSTDTQYF. In nucleotides, the CDR3 is TGTGCCAGCAGCTTAGGGGAGCGGTTTAGCACAGATACGCAGTATTTT. The V gene is TRBV7-8, the J gene TRBJ2-3, with D tentatively TRBD2 (5 bases). The CDR3 runs 16 residues. The V and J ends lost 1 base and 0 bases respectively, with 11 bases between them. CDR1 is SGHVS, CDR2 FQNEAQ, per germline.

The rearrangement joins TRBV5-1 to TRBJ2-3; D possibly uses TRBD1 or TRBD2 (5 bases each). This CDR3 is built from 14 residues. CDR1 and CDR2 from the germline V gene are SGHRS and YFSETQ. V lost 0 bases and J lost 5, with 10 bases in between. The CDR3 DNA reads TGCGCCAGCAGCTTGGTCGGGGCGGGAGATACGCAGTATTTT. This sequence encodes CASSLVGAGDTQYF.

For this clonotype: Given a much more abundant clone one base away, this may be a read error. The chain joins TRBV9 to TRBJ2-3, with 9 bases identical to TRBD1. The V segment lost 3 bases and the J segment 1 base; nucleotides outside the gene matches: 3. The CDR3 covers 15 residues. Germline CDR1 is SGDLS and CDR2 is YYNGEE. The DNA for the CDR3 is TGTGCCAGCAGCGCGGGACAGGGACGCACAGATACGCAGTATTTT. It is translated as CASSAGQGRTDTQYF. The full variable domain, with the rest looked up from reference TRBV9 and TRBJ2-3, is DSGVTQTPKHLITATGQRVTLRCSPRSGDLSVYWYQQSLDQGLQFLIQYYNGEERAKGNILERFSAQQFPDLHSELNLSSLELGDSALYFCASSAGQGRTDTQYFGPGTRLTVL.